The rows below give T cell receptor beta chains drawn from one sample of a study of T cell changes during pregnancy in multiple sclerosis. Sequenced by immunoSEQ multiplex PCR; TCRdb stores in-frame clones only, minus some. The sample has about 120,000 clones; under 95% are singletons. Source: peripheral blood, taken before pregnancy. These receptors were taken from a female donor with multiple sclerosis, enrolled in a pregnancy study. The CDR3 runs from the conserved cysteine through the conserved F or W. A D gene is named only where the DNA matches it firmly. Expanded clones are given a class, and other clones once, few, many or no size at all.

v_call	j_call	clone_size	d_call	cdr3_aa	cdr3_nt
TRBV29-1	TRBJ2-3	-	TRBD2	CSFRERGLADTQYF	TGCAGCTTCAGGGAGCGGGGGCTGGCGGATACGCAGTATTTT
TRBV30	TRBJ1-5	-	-	CAWSAEGESNQPQHF	TGTGCCTGGAGCGCAGAGGGGGAAAGCAATCAGCCCCAGCATTTT
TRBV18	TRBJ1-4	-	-	CASSPPTAANEKLFF	TGTGCCAGCTCACCACCGACAGCTGCTAATGAAAAACTGTTTTTT
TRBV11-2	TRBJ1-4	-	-	CASSWTGGGEKLFF	TGTGCCAGCAGCTGGACCGGGGGAGGTGAAAAACTGTTTTTT
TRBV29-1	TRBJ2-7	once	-	CSVYSPDSSYEQYF	TGCAGCGTTTATTCTCCGGACAGCTCCTACGAGCAGTACTTC
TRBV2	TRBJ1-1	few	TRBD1	CANTGQLYTEAFF	TGTGCCAACACGGGACAGCTCTACACTGAAGCTTTCTTT
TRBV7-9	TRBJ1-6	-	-	CASSSGQPSYNSPLHF	TGTGCCAGCAGCTCCGGACAGCCCTCGTATAATTCACCCCTCCACTTT
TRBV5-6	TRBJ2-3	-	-	CASSLVGSGWGDTQYF	TGTGCCAGCAGCTTGGTCGGTAGCGGTTGGGGAGATACGCAGTATTTT
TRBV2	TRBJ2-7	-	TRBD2	CASRRGGLGEQYF	TGTGCCAGCAGGCGGGGGGGGCTCGGGGAGCAGTACTTC
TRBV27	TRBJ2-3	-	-	CASRTISTDTQYF	TGTGCCAGCAGGACAATTAGCACAGATACGCAGTATTTT
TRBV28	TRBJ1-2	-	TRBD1	CASRLTGGAGFNGYTF	TGTGCCAGCAGGCTTACAGGGGGCGCAGGTTTCAATGGCTACACCTTC
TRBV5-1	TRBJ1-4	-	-	CASSPREDRGNEKLFF	TGCGCCAGCAGCCCCCGGGAGGATAGGGGTAATGAAAAACTGTTTTTT
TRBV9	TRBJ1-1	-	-	CASSVDGQNTEAFF	TGTGCCAGCAGCGTAGATGGCCAGAACACTGAAGCTTTCTTT
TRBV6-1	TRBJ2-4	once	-	CASSEAFTASKNIQYF	TGTGCCAGCAGTGAAGCGTTCACAGCCTCGAAAAACATTCAGTACTTC
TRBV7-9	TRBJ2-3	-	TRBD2	CASSPESGGWGDTQYF	TGTGCCAGCAGCCCCGAGAGCGGGGGATGGGGAGATACGCAGTATTTT
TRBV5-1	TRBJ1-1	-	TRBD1	CASSPSPTGLNTEAFF	TGCGCCAGCAGCCCCAGTCCGACAGGGCTGAACACTGAAGCTTTCTTT
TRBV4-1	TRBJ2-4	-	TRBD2	CASTLRGEGKNIQYF	TGCGCCAGCACCCTGCGGGGGGAGGGCAAAAACATTCAGTACTTC
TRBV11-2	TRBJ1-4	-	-	CASSLATNEKLFF	TGTGCCAGCAGCCTCGCAACTAATGAAAAACTGTTTTTT
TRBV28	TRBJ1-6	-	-	CASSWRTRASPLHF	TGTGCCAGCAGTTGGCGGACACGGGCTTCACCCCTCCACTTT
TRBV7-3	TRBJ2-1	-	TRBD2	CASSPTGGYNEQFF	TGTGCCAGCAGCCCAACGGGGGGCTACAATGAGCAGTTCTTC
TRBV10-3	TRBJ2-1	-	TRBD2	CAISEFGSGASSYNEQFF	TGTGCCATCAGTGAGTTCGGTAGCGGGGCCAGCTCCTACAATGAGCAGTTCTTC
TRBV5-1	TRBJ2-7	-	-	CASRYRVGVDYEQYF	TGCGCCAGTCGCTACAGGGTTGGGGTGGACTACGAGCAGTACTTC
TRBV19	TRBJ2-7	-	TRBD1	CASSSQTGDYEQYF	TGTGCCAGTAGTAGCCAGACAGGGGACTACGAGCAGTACTTC
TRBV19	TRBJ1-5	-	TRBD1	CASMWSRGPNQPQHF	TGTGCCAGTATGTGGTCCAGGGGGCCGAATCAGCCCCAGCATTTT
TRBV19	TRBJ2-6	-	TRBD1	CASSIPYRGRAGANVLTF	TGTGCCAGTAGTATCCCGTACAGGGGGCGTGCTGGGGCCAACGTCCTGACTTTC
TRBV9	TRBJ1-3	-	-	CASSGGLSGNTIYF	TGTGCCAGCAGCGGGGGCCTATCTGGAAACACCATATATTTT
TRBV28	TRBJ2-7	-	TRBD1	CASRAGTGPPLEYF	TGTGCCAGCAGAGCCGGGACAGGGCCGCCTCTTGAGTACTTC
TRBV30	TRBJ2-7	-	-	CAWNRVGEQYF	TGTGCCTGGAACAGGGTCGGTGAGCAGTACTTC
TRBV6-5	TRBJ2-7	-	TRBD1	CASTGTGTSEQYF	TGTGCCAGCACTGGGACAGGGACGAGCGAGCAGTACTTC
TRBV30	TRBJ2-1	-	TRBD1	CAWSVLATGVNEQFF	TGTGCCTGGAGTGTACTGGCGACAGGGGTCAATGAGCAGTTCTTC
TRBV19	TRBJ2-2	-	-	CASSTNRDESGELFF	TGTGCCAGTAGTACCAACAGGGATGAGTCCGGGGAGCTGTTTTTT
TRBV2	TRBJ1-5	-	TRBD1	CASRTGTGSQPQHF	TGTGCCAGCAGAACCGGGACAGGGAGTCAGCCCCAGCATTTT
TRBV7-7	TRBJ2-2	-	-	CASRFDTGELFF	TGTGCCAGCAGGTTCGACACCGGGGAGCTGTTTTTT
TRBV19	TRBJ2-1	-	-	CASRTDKANEQFF	TGTGCCAGTAGGACGGACAAGGCCAATGAGCAGTTCTTC
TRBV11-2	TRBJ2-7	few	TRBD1	CASSWGQGDSYEQYF	TGTGCCAGCAGCTGGGGACAGGGGGACTCCTACGAGCAGTACTTC
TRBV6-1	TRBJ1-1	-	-	CASRFGGRAFF	TGTGCCAGCAGATTTGGAGGAAGAGCTTTCTTT
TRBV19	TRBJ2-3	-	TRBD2	CASSLLAGADTQYF	TGTGCCAGTAGCCTACTAGCGGGTGCAGATACGCAGTATTTT
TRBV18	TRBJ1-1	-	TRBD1	CASSLTGGRTSEAFF	TGTGCCAGCTCGTTAACAGGGGGAAGGACAAGTGAAGCTTTCTTT
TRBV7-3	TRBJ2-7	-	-	CASSARLGSSYEQYF	TGTGCCAGCAGCGCCCGACTGGGGAGCTCCTACGAGCAGTACTTC
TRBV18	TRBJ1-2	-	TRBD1	CASSRFRGPSGYTF	TGTGCCAGCTCACGGTTCAGGGGGCCGTCTGGCTACACCTTC